These T cell receptor beta chains were read from a single sample in a study of Ad26.COV2.S vaccination and SARS-CoV-2 variants. Measured with immunoSEQ multiplex PCR; TCRdb has only the in-frame clones, and not every one. The sample has about 240,000 clones, roughly 88% seen once. The sequenced sample was peripheral blood, obtained in a trial of Ad26.COV2.S vaccine versus placebo. All receptors derive from a person aged 18-60 years who received the Ad26.COV2.S COVID-19 vaccine or a placebo. Both conserved end residues are part of each CDR3. The D gene is left open where the match is weak.

v_call,d_call,cdr3_aa
TRBV25-1,-,CASSEGGQATGELFF
TRBV30,TRBD2,CAWSDRRTSGNTGELFF
TRBV2,TRBD2,CASREAGIRTGELFF
TRBV6-4,TRBD2,CASSPETSGSHEQFF
TRBV10-3,TRBD2,CAISESSTSGSRGQYF
TRBV12-3/TRBV12-4,-,CASSLWQNEKLFF
TRBV7-9,-,CASSLVLGNTGELFF
TRBV2,TRBD1,CASGTVPGGNTIYF
TRBV28,TRBD1,CASSLDRGYEQYF
TRBV29-1,TRBD2,CSVDSGYTGELFF
TRBV5-5,-,CASSDPSAEQFF
TRBV19,-,CASATQGGTALGANVLTF
TRBV18,-,CASSPGQVDQPQHF
TRBV7-2,TRBD2,CASSLGGAGGASNEQFF
TRBV25-1,-,CASSAYQGEAFF
TRBV28,-,CASSFRTMPKRQFF
TRBV4-1,TRBD1,CASSQEGNGPGQPFNEKLFF
TRBV6-5,-,CASSHPEGGYTF
TRBV7-2,-,CASSRGRGRHGELFF
TRBV7-2,-,CASSSGNRAFRAQHF
TRBV7-2,-,CASSLVGPGHEQFF
TRBV27,TRBD2,CASSLAGVNTGELFF
TRBV7-2,-,CASSVTTAPNYGYTF
TRBV28,-,CASSPLPSGELFF
TRBV5-1,-,CASRPGVASSGNTIYF
TRBV6-2/TRBV6-3,-,CASSDERQTRGSEQFF
TRBV27,-,CASSLSSVGTDTQYF
TRBV15,-,CATSSPGGNEKLFF
TRBV15,TRBD2,CATSRDRGGGGQETQYF
TRBV7-8,-,CASSNSGQPQHF
TRBV25-1,-,CASSERRMSYNSPLHF
TRBV5-1,TRBD1,CASSLTGEGYTF
TRBV21-1,-,CASSKGVETAGNSYEQYF
TRBV9,-,CASSDRPTGELFF
TRBV11-2,-,CASSLWTGKRGQETQYF
TRBV6-6,-,CALGEETQYF
TRBV3-1/TRBV3-2,-,CASSQEPRGTFF
TRBV18,-,CASSPVQTLSSYNSPLHF
TRBV7-9,-,CASSYSLNTEAFF
TRBV29-1,-,CSSKAGLSETQYF
TRBV6-4,-,CASRDSDRNTEAFF
TRBV27,TRBD2,CASSLERGGTGELFF